This T cell receptor beta chain was found in a study of identical twins. Whole-study results and caveats: Cord blood beta clonotypes present at high abundance carried fewer insertions; no such pattern appeared in memory repertoires. Analyses of zero insertions could be partly confounded by invariant MAIT and iNKT cells.

Via MiXCR, TCRdb re-called the 5' RACE reads, giving one row per CDR3 protein. The table has a few hundred thousand distinct CDR3 sequences, 13% to 15% seen once; the top ten hold 0.44%. This clonotype was seen a handful of times. Antigen unknown. This sample was also put to use in a study of yellow fever vaccine responses in identical twins.

The sample comprised CD4+ T cells sorted from blood. This sequence originates from a woman between 18 and 30 years old in good health.

The CDR3 coding sequence is TGCGCCAGCCGGGACAGCCGTAAAAACATTCAGTACTTC. This encodes CASRDSRKNIQYF. The genes are TRBV4-1 and TRBJ2-4; 7 bases agree with TRBD1. Germline V gene data show CDR1 as MGHRA and CDR2 as YSYEKL. Trimming took 8 bases from V and 4 from J; bases not matched to a gene: 5. This CDR3 has 13 amino acids.